The 20 T cell receptor beta chains listed next were all sequenced from one sample in a study of a mutant IDH1 vaccine in newly diagnosed glioma. Antigen specificity for these receptors is unknown. Sequencing was performed with immunoSEQ multiplex PCR; in TCRdb, only in-frame clones are kept and a portion is missing. Among some 60,000 clones listed, around four fifths were seen once. This sample's time point: week 47, end of study. A single vaccine dose contained 300 ug of mutant IDH1 20-mer peptide, and topical imiquimod was used with it. The sequencing here drew on PBMCs, taken from a glioma patient whose treatment included an IDH1 peptide vaccine. Receptors originate from a man aged 30-40 years with glioma.

This rearrangement joins TRBV2 to TRBJ2-1, with 7 bases matching TRBD1. The germline V gene encodes CDR1 SNHLY and CDR2 FYNNEI. Unmatched junction bases numbered 23, after V lost 7 bases and J lost 8 bases. The CDR3 totals 18 residues. The CDR3 nucleotides read TGTGCCAGCAAGAAGGATGGATCAGACAGGGTTTACCGAGATGAGCAGTTCTTC. It is translated as CASKKDGSDRVYRDEQFF.

This clone was picked up a small number of times. DNA for the CDR3: TGCGCCAGCAGCTCTCGTCCCGGGACAGGTATGAACACTGAAGCTTTCTTT. Protein sequence: CASSSRPGTGMNTEAFF. The gene calls are TRBV5-1 and TRBJ1-1; 8 bases are a match to TRBD1. V shed 3 bases, J shed 0 bases, and the junction held 10 bases outside the gene matches. CDR1 is SGHRS, CDR2 YFSETQ, per germline. This CDR3 region has 17 residues.

The chain couples TRBV14 to TRBJ1-2, with 8 bases fitting TRBD1. The junction had 11 bases not matched to a gene; V was cut back by 4 bases and J by 4 bases. Per germline, CDR1 SGHDN and CDR2 FVKESK. This CDR3 has 16 residues. CDR3 in DNA: TGTGCCAGCAGCCCTAGACAGGGGAGAGCGGGCTATGGCTACACCTTC. This sequence encodes CASSPRQGRAGYGYTF.

This chain connects TRBV14 to TRBJ1-3; D is ambiguous. Germline CDR1 SGHDN, CDR2 FVKESK. The CDR3 is 16 amino acids. Between the trimmed V and J ends, which lost 0 bases and 2 bases, there was a span of 11 bases. CDR3 loop: CASSQDGWGAGNTIYF. The CDR3 DNA reads as TGTGCCAGCAGCCAAGACGGATGGGGAGCTGGAAACACCATATATTTT.

The chain is built from TRBV11-2 and TRBJ2-2; 8 nucleotides agree with TRBD2. This CDR3 is 16 amino acids long. The V and J ends lost 1 base and 5 bases, in that order; junction bases with no gene match: 6. CDR1 and CDR2 from the germline V gene are SGHAT and FQNNGV. CDR3 amino acids: CASSLGLAGVTGELFF. CDR3 DNA: TGTGCCAGCAGCTTAGGTCTAGCGGGTGTTACCGGGGAGCTGTTTTTT.

The genes are TRBV28 and TRBJ1-5; D is undetermined. V gave up 4 bases and J gave up 0 bases, with 4 bases separating them. The germline V gene encodes CDR1 MDHEN and CDR2 SYDVKM. This CDR3 comprises 13 residues. The CDR3 coding sequence is TGTGCCAGCAGTTCCAATAGCAATCAGCCCCAGCATTTT. This translates into CASSSNSNQPQHF.

The chain is built from TRBV25-1 and TRBJ1-2; D is unclear. The V gene lost 6 bases and the J gene lost 2 bases, with 22 bases spanning the gap. The CDR3 has 17 residues. CDR1 and CDR2 from the germline V gene are MGHDK and SYGVNS. CDR3 amino acids: CASRDGPGYDGNYGYTF. The CDR3 DNA sequence: TGTGCCAGCAGGGACGGACCTGGATACGACGGGAACTATGGCTACACCTTC.

The chain links TRBV6-5 to TRBJ1-2; the match to TRBD1 covers 7 bases. From germline, CDR1 is MNHEY and CDR2 SVGAGI. The V segment lost 6 bases and the J segment 8 bases; nucleotides outside the gene matches: 9. This CDR3 comprises 13 residues. CDR3 in DNA: TGTGCCAGCAGCCTCCGACAGGGACAGGGCTACACCTTC. This encodes CASSLRQGQGYTF.

The rearrangement uses TRBV14 and TRBJ1-6, with TRBD1 matching over 8 bases. The CDR3 has 15 amino acids. Germline values: CDR1 SGHDN, CDR2 FVKESK. J gave up 9 bases and V 3 bases, and 7 bases lay outside the gene matches. The CDR3 loop is CASSQRTDRVSPLHF. CDR3 DNA: TGTGCCAGCAGCCAGCGTACGGACAGGGTTTCACCCCTCCACTTT.

The rearrangement joins TRBV5-8 to TRBJ2-2; 7 bases line up with TRBD1. The V gene end was trimmed by 0 bases and the J gene end by 10 bases; junction bases not matched to a gene: 9. The germline CDR1 and CDR2 sequences are SGHTS and YDEGEE. The CDR3 is 15 residues long. This chain's CDR3 is CASSLEPRGSEELFF. CDR3 coding DNA: TGTGCCAGCAGCTTGGAACCCAGGGGGTCGGAGGAGCTGTTTTTT.

The rearrangement links TRBV13 to TRBJ1-2; D is ambiguous. CDR3 length equals 14 residues. Germline CDR1 PRHDT, CDR2 FYEKMQ (reference sequence). V lost 5 bases to trimming and J lost 1 base, with 11 bases between them. This CDR3 reads CASSRGRINYGYTF. DNA of the CDR3: TGTGCCAGCAGCCGAGGGCGCATTAACTATGGCTACACCTTC.

The V and J genes are TRBV6-4 and TRBJ2-3, with TRBD2 matching over 10 bases. V dropped 3 bases and J dropped 3; count of bases not matched to a gene: 3. This CDR3 region has 15 residues. CDR1 is MRHNA and CDR2 is SNTAGT in the germline V gene. CDR3 sequence (DNA): TGTGCCAGCAGTGAAAGCGGGGGGGCAACAGATACGCAGTATTTT. Translating it yields CASSESGGATDTQYF.

CDR3 loop: CASSSPGLAGTRAQYF. The DNA for the CDR3 is TGTGCCAGCAGCTCCCCGGGACTAGCGGGGACCCGGGCCCAGTACTTC. The gene calls are TRBV7-2 and TRBJ2-5, with TRBD2 identical over 13 bases. Germline CDR1 SGHTA, CDR2 FQGNSA. The CDR3 loop spans 16 amino acids. V gave up 4 bases and J gave up 9 bases; unmatched junction bases: 11. Filled out from reference TRBV7-2 and TRBJ2-5, the complete variable domain reads GAGVSQSPSNKVTEKGKDVELRCDPISGHTALYWYRQSLGQGLEFLIYFQGNSAPDKSGLPSDRFSAERTGGSVSTLTIQRTQQEDSAVYLCASSSPGLAGTRAQYFGPGTRLLVL.

The DNA of the CDR3 is TGTGCCAGCAGGGAGGGACACCCGTTCTCTGGAAACACCATATATTTT. Amino acid sequence: CASREGHPFSGNTIYF. The rearrangement uses TRBV28 and TRBJ1-3; tentatively, D is TRBD1 (6 bases). Trimming stripped 6 bases from V and 0 bases from J, with 15 bases between. Germline V gives CDR1 MDHEN, CDR2 SYDVKM. The CDR3 is 16 amino acids.

V gene TRBV11-2 combines with J gene TRBJ1-1; D possibly corresponds to TRBD1 (6 bases). V was trimmed by 0 bases and J by 6 bases, leaving 11 bases between them. CDR1 SGHAT and CDR2 FQNNGV come from the germline V gene. This CDR3 has 14 amino acids. The CDR3 region is CASSLEGGGPEAFF. The DNA of the CDR3 is TGTGCCAGCAGCTTAGAAGGGGGGGGACCTGAAGCTTTCTTT.

In this sample, this clone turned up once. V gene TRBV11-2 combines with J gene TRBJ2-7; D ambiguous. CDR3 length: 11 residues. Trimming cost V 5 bases and J 4 bases, with 6 bases left between them. Per the germline V gene, CDR1 is SGHAT and CDR2 is FQNNGV. DNA for the CDR3: TGTGCCAGCAGCCCTAAGTACGAGCAGTACTTC. Translated: CASSPKYEQYF. Variable domain in full (rest from reference TRBV11-2 and TRBJ2-7): EAGVAQSPRYKIIEKRQSVAFWCNPISGHATLYWYQQILGQGPKLLIQFQNNGVVDDSQLPKDRFSAERLKGVDSTLKIQPAKLEDSAVYLCASSPKYEQYFGPGTRLTVT.

The chain couples TRBV15 to TRBJ2-7; no firm D call. Per the germline V gene, CDR1 is LNHNV and CDR2 is YYDKDF (reference sequence). Trimming cost V 0 bases and J 4 bases, with 7 bases left between them. The CDR3 has 13 residues. DNA of the CDR3: TGTGCCACCAGCAGAGATAGGCGTTACGAGCAGTACTTC. It codes for CATSRDRRYEQYF.

The chain uses TRBV5-8 and TRBJ1-2; D gene uncertain. V gave up 4 bases and J gave up 7 bases, with 17 bases separating them. CDR1 is SGHTS and CDR2 is YDEGEE in the germline V gene. CDR3 length: 14 residues. CDR3 loop: CASSRGGPSRGYTF. CDR3 in DNA: TGTGCCAGCAGCCGCGGCGGACCTTCGCGTGGCTACACCTTC. The variable domain in full, completed from reference TRBV5-8 and TRBJ1-2, reads EAGVTQSPTHLIKTRGQQATLRCSPISGHTSVYWYQQALGLGLQFLLWYDEGEERNRGNFPPRFSGRQFPNYSSELNVNALELEDSALYLCASSRGGPSRGYTFGSGTRLTVV.

V usage is TRBV5-1 and J usage is TRBJ1-1; 10 bases map to TRBD1. CDR3 length equals 16 residues. V trimming: 2 bases; J trimming: 1 base; junction bases outside the gene matches: 5. Germline loops: CDR1 SGHRS, CDR2 YFSETQ. The CDR3 bases are TGCGCCAGCAGCTTCGGGACAGGGGTTGGGAACACTGAAGCTTTCTTT. It is translated as CASSFGTGVGNTEAFF.

In this sample, this clone turned up once. This chain connects TRBV7-7 to TRBJ2-1, with 7 nucleotides matching TRBD1. This CDR3 is built from 14 residues. Unmatched junction bases numbered 4, after V lost 4 bases and J lost 4 bases. Germline assignment: CDR1 SSHAT and CDR2 FNYEAQ (reference sequence). CDR3 sequence: CASSSLGQYNEQFF. CDR3 coding DNA: TGTGCCAGCAGCTCCCTGGGACAGTACAATGAGCAGTTCTTC.